Each of the 31 T cell receptor beta chains below was sequenced from the same sample in a study of Graves' ophthalmopathy and Graves' hyperthyroidism. Amplifying from RNA transcripts, the study obtained TCR beta CDR3 regions. HTBI-primed RT-PCR formed the first round, and a multiplex PCR formed the second. TCRdb analysed the multiplex PCR reads with MiXCR anew, one entry per CDR3 protein. This sample has over a million distinct CDR3 sequences; about 35% occur once, and the top ten carry over 8.5%. Specimen: peripheral blood or thyroid tissue (not recorded which). The receptors here all came from an adult man with Graves' hyperthyroidism.

This clonotype has a count of ten or more. This chain uses TRBV10-3 with TRBJ2-7; TRBD2 matches 10 bases. V was pared by 11 bases and J by 7 bases, with 14 bases of the junction left unmatched. This CDR3 is 14 amino acids long. The germline V gene encodes CDR1 ENHRY and CDR2 SYGVKD. CDR3 protein: CASRGLAGVGEQYF. In DNA, the CDR3 is TGTGCCTCCCGGGGGCTAGCGGGAGTAGGGGAGCAGTACTTC.

The J gene is TRBJ2-2, the V gene TRBV20-1, with 14 bases matching TRBD2. V was pared by 0 bases and J by 3 bases, with 6 bases of the junction left unmatched. CDR3 length: 18 residues. CDR1 and CDR2 (germline): DFQATT, SNEGSKA (reference sequence). CDR3 residues: CSAREGLAGGWDTGELFF. The CDR3 nucleotides read TGCAGTGCTAGAGAAGGACTAGCGGGAGGATGGGACACCGGGGAGCTGTTTTTT.

This chain uses TRBV14 with TRBJ2-2; 10 bases are shared with TRBD2. The CDR3 length is 17 residues. V lost 1 base to trimming and J lost 1 base; unmatched junction nucleotides: 3. In germline, CDR1 is SGHDN, CDR2 FVKESK. The chain's CDR3 is CASSQGSSGGNTGELFF. The DNA for the CDR3 is TGTGCCAGCAGCCAAGGGTCTAGCGGGGGGAACACCGGGGAGCTGTTTTTT.

This CDR3 reads CASSYSGGRTGELFF. CDR3 DNA: TGTGCCAGCAGCTATAGCGGGGGGCGGACCGGGGAGCTGTTTTTT. The chain joins TRBV7-9 to TRBJ2-2, with TRBD2 matching 10 bases. V trimming: 4 bases; J trimming: 5 bases; junction bases outside the gene matches: 4. The CDR3 covers 15 residues. CDR1 is SEHNR and CDR2 is FQNEAQ in the germline V gene (reference sequence). The whole variable domain, remainder taken from reference TRBV7-9 and TRBJ2-2, is DTGVSQNPRHKITKRGQNVTFRCDPISEHNRLYWYRQTLGQGPEFLTYFQNEAQLEKSRLLSDRFSAERPKGSFSTLEIQRTEQGDSAMYLCASSYSGGRTGELFFGEGSRLTVL.

A single count supports this clonotype. The chain carries TRBV5-5 and TRBJ2-5, with TRBD2 identical over 7 bases. The CDR3 contains 18 residues. Germline V gene sequence: CDR1 SGHKS, CDR2 YYEKEE (reference sequence). The J segment lost 3 bases and the V segment lost 6 bases, leaving 20 bases of the junction unmatched. The DNA for the CDR3 is TGTGCCAGCAACCATAGTCCTTTGGGGGACTACGAAAAAGAGACCCAGTACTTC. Protein product: CASNHSPLGDYEKETQYF.

This clonotype came up a few times. A much larger clone differs from this one at a single base, so this may be a read error. The chain couples TRBV20-1 to TRBJ1-1; D is possibly TRBD1 (5 bases). With 1 base removed from V and 3 bases from J, the gap between germline ends came to 15 bases. The CDR3 covers 15 residues. Per the germline V gene, CDR1 is DFQATT and CDR2 is SNEGSKA (reference sequence). The CDR3 here is CSARGWGRVDTEAFF. The CDR3 DNA reads TGCAGTGCTAGAGGTTGGGGCAGGGTGGACACTGAAGCTTTCTTT.

Turning to this clonotype: This could be a read error, since a much larger clone is one nucleotide away. The chain recombines TRBV13 with TRBJ2-7, with D perhaps matching TRBD1 (6 bases). Germline loops: CDR1 PRHDT, CDR2 FYEKMQ (reference sequence). CDR3 length: 16 amino acids. CDR3 loop: CASSIGDGTLGYERYF. DNA for the CDR3: TGTGCCAGCAGCATAGGGGACGGGACATTAGGCTACGAGCGGTACTTC.

This clonotype was picked up many times. The chain uses TRBV2 and TRBJ1-1; D ambiguous. The CDR3 runs to 13 residues. Germline V gene lookup returns CDR1 SNHLY and CDR2 FYNNEI. Trimming pared 5 bases from V and 1 base from J, leaving 8 bases between. The CDR3 sequence is CASSQNGNTEAFF. In nucleotides, the CDR3 is TGTGCCAGCAGTCAAAATGGGAACACTGAAGCTTTCTTT.

To note about this clonotype: Relative to the germline gene, one junction end is altered; a read error may explain this. This chain joins TRBV5-1 and TRBJ2-5, with D perhaps matching TRBD1 (5 bases). Per the germline V gene, CDR1 is SGHRS and CDR2 is YFSETQ. The CDR3 runs to 15 residues. The CDR3 DNA follows: TGTGCCGGCAGCGCATCAGGGTCAGCACAAGAGACCCAGTACTTC. Amino acids: CAGSASGSAQETQYF.

V and J are TRBV19 and TRBJ1-1; D is undetermined. CDR1 is LNHDA and CDR2 is SQIVND in the germline V gene (reference sequence). The ends were cut back, 10 bases at V and 6 bases at J, with 15 bases in the middle. The CDR3 totals 12 residues. CDR3 region: CANTRGPSEAFF. The DNA for the CDR3 is TGTGCCAATACGCGCGGCCCTTCTGAAGCTTTCTTT.

This clonotype was detected ten times or more. The CDR3 sequence: CASSYLGIGREEKLFF. The CDR3 DNA reads as TGTGCCAGCAGTTACCTAGGTATAGGGCGTGAGGAAAAACTGTTTTTT. V usage is TRBV6-5 and J usage is TRBJ1-4; the D is unclear. The ends were cut back, 2 bases at V and 8 bases at J, with 18 bases in the middle. CDR3 length: 16 amino acids. Germline CDR1 is MNHEY and CDR2 is SVGAGI.

J is TRBJ1-2 and V is TRBV12-3 or TRBV12-4; D not resolved. The V gene lost 11 bases and the J gene lost 0 bases, with 13 bases spanning the gap. The CDR3 totals 13 residues. For the CDR3, the DNA is TGTGCCGCTCGGAACAGTCCTAACTATGGCTACACCTTC. Translation: CAARNSPNYGYTF.

This clonotype has a handful of counts. The chain is built from TRBV5-8 and TRBJ2-7, with D possibly TRBD1 on 5 matching bases. CDR3 size: 14 residues. V shed 5 bases and J shed 6 bases, with 18 bases lying between them. Germline V gene sequence: CDR1 SGHTS, CDR2 YDEGEE. This CDR3 reads CASRSGLMGSEQYF. CDR3 DNA sequence: TGTGCCAGCAGATCAGGGTTAATGGGTAGCGAGCAGTACTTC.

This clonotype occurred a few times. The V gene is TRBV30, the J gene TRBJ2-7; D uncertain. This CDR3 region has 14 residues. V lost 3 bases, J lost 5 bases, and 17 bases lay in between. The V gene's germline CDR1 is GTSNPN and CDR2 SVGIG (reference sequence). The CDR3 here is CAWRYGRQTDEQYF. The CDR3 DNA reads as TGTGCCTGGAGGTACGGCAGGCAGACGGACGAGCAGTACTTC.

Here the CDR3 reads CSATDVGGFGYEQYF. Here the CDR3 DNA reads TGCAGTGCTACAGACGTGGGGGGTTTTGGCTACGAGCAGTACTTC. V gene TRBV20-1 combines with J gene TRBJ2-7; the D gene is possibly TRBD2 (6 bases). In germline, CDR1 is DFQATT, CDR2 SNEGSKA (reference sequence). V was cut by 4 bases and J by 3 bases, with 19 bases left in between. This CDR3 has 15 residues.

The count of this clonotype is one. This may come from a read error, since a much larger clone is one base off. The chain links TRBV6-6 to TRBJ2-7; D ambiguous. Germline V lookup: CDR1 MNHNY, CDR2 SVGAGI (reference sequence). This CDR3 has 12 residues. The V end lost 2 bases, the J end lost 5 bases, and 7 bases lay between the germline ends. CDR3 DNA: TGTGCCAGCAGTTACCGTAGGGACGAGCAGTACTTC. Amino acid sequence: CASSYRRDEQYF.

This chain uses TRBV29-1 with TRBJ2-7; D call uncertain. Trimming removed 8 bases from V and 3 bases from J, with 5 bases in between. Germline V gene lookup returns CDR1 SQVTM and CDR2 ANQGSEA. CDR3 size: 9 residues. As DNA, the CDR3 is TGCAGCCAAGTCTACGAGCAGTACTTC. The encoded protein is CSQVYEQYF.

In its sample, this clonotype was seen a few times. The V call is TRBV9, the J call TRBJ2-7, with TRBD2 identical over 9 bases. This CDR3 comprises 17 residues. The V segment lost 4 bases and the J segment 3 bases; nucleotides outside the gene matches: 14. Germline CDR1 reads SGDLS; CDR2 reads YYNGEE. The CDR3 sequence: CASSLAPGTSTNYEQYF. DNA for the CDR3: TGTGCCAGCAGCTTAGCCCCCGGGACTAGCACAAACTACGAGCAGTACTTC.

This clonotype was observed many times. DNA for the CDR3: TGTGCCAGCAACCCGGACGGCACCAATCAGCCCCAGCATTTT. It encodes CASNPDGTNQPQHF. The rearrangement links TRBV12-3 or TRBV12-4 to TRBJ1-5; no clear D gene. V was clipped by 7 bases and J by 3 bases, with 13 bases between them. This CDR3 contains 14 residues.

The chain is built from TRBV29-1 and TRBJ1-3; D not certain. This CDR3 spans 14 amino acids. Germline V gene data show CDR1 as SQVTM and CDR2 as ANQGSEA. The V and J ends lost 8 bases and 0 bases respectively, with 14 bases between them. CDR3 residues: CSSLSGSSGNTIYF. In DNA form, the CDR3 reads TGCAGCAGTTTATCCGGGAGCTCTGGAAACACCATATATTTT.

This clonotype was seen repeatedly, ten times or more. The chain recombines TRBV20-1 with TRBJ2-7; D is uncertain. CDR1 and CDR2 from the germline V gene are DFQATT and SNEGSKA (reference sequence). This CDR3 region has 15 residues. Trimming took 1 base from V and 0 from J, leaving 13 bases between them. The chain's CDR3 is CSARGVMDGSYEQYF. The DNA of the CDR3 is TGCAGTGCTAGAGGCGTGATGGACGGCTCCTACGAGCAGTACTTC.

The V gene is TRBV2, the J gene TRBJ2-5; possible D gene TRBD2, 5 bases. CDR1 is SNHLY and CDR2 is FYNNEI in the germline V gene. Trimming cost V 4 bases and J 7 bases, with 13 bases left between them. The CDR3 runs 13 residues. The CDR3 nucleotides are TGTGCCAGCAGTGCTGGGAGAGTGAGGACCCAGTACTTC. Its translation is CASSAGRVRTQYF.

The gene calls are TRBV7-9 and TRBJ2-7; 11 bases map to TRBD2. Per the germline V gene, CDR1 is SEHNR and CDR2 is FQNEAQ (reference sequence). Losses at the gene ends were 5 bases for V and 2 bases for J; bases not matched to a gene: 5. The CDR3 has 15 residues. CDR3 DNA: TGTGCCAGCAGCCGGGGACTAGCGGTTACCTACGAGCAGTACTTC. Residues: CASSRGLAVTYEQYF.

The V call is TRBV10-3, the J call TRBJ1-5, with TRBD1 matching over 7 bases. The CDR3 sequence is 14 residues long. V gave up 5 bases and J gave up 0 bases; unmatched junction bases: 1. Germline V gene sequence: CDR1 ENHRY, CDR2 SYGVKD. The CDR3 DNA reads TGTGCCATCAGTCGGACAGGTAGCAATCAGCCCCAGCATTTT. This codes for CAISRTGSNQPQHF.

The V call is TRBV5-1, the J call TRBJ2-2, with 7 bases fitting TRBD2. This CDR3 has 15 residues. J lost 1 base, V lost 3 bases, and 3 bases had no gene match. CDR1 and CDR2 (germline): SGHRS, YFSETQ. CDR3 DNA: TGCGCCAGCAGCTCGGGACTACAGAACACCGGGGAGCTGTTTTTT. As protein: CASSSGLQNTGELFF.

The J gene is TRBJ2-7, the V gene TRBV7-9; 10 positions match TRBD1. The CDR3 covers 17 residues. CDR1 and CDR2 from the germline V gene are SEHNR and FQNEAQ (reference sequence). V lost 4 bases to trimming and J lost 0 bases; unmatched junction nucleotides: 9. CDR3 nucleotides: TGTGCCAGCAGCTCATCCGGGACAGGGGTTACCTCCTACGAGCAGTACTTC. Its protein product is CASSSSGTGVTSYEQYF. Full variable domain (outside the CDR3, taken from reference TRBV7-9 and TRBJ2-7): DTGVSQNPRHKITKRGQNVTFRCDPISEHNRLYWYRQTLGQGPEFLTYFQNEAQLEKSRLLSDRFSAERPKGSFSTLEIQRTEQGDSAMYLCASSSSGTGVTSYEQYFGPGTRLTVT.

This clonotype has more than one count but fewer than ten. The V and J genes are TRBV12-3 or TRBV12-4 and TRBJ2-7; D unresolved. V shed 5 bases and J shed 11 bases, with 13 bases lying between them. The length of the CDR3 is 11 residues. CDR3 loop: CASSPSGRKYF. The CDR3 region has the DNA TGTGCCAGCAGTCCCTCGGGTAGAAAGTACTTC.

The chain combines TRBV27 with TRBJ2-7; D uncertain. Trimming removed 4 bases at V and 3 bases at J, with 10 bases between. Germline V gene sequence: CDR1 MNHEY, CDR2 SMNVEV (reference sequence). The CDR3 length is 13 residues. As DNA, the CDR3 is TGTGCCAGCAGTTCCGCCACGTACTACGAGCAGTACTTC. It specifies CASSSATYYEQYF.

This clonotype was seen ten or more times. The V and J genes are TRBV6-6 and TRBJ1-1; D not certain. Germline V gene sequence: CDR1 MNHNY, CDR2 SVGAGI (reference sequence). Trimming removed 2 bases from V and 4 bases from J, with 11 bases in between. This CDR3 has 14 residues. The CDR3 protein is CASSYGRSTTEAFF. The CDR3, as DNA: TGTGCCAGCAGTTACGGTCGGTCTACCACTGAAGCTTTCTTT.

The gene calls are TRBV10-3 and TRBJ2-5, with 8 bases fitting TRBD2. Trimming at V came to 7 bases and at J to 5 bases, leaving 3 bases not matched to a gene. CDR1 and CDR2 from the germline V gene are ENHRY and SYGVKD. There are 12 residues in the CDR3. CDR3 DNA sequence: TGTGCCATCACCGCGGGAGGCGAGACCCAGTACTTC. Residues: CAITAGGETQYF.

This clonotype has only a few counts. This CDR3 is CASTHGLVASSYEQYF. DNA for the CDR3: TGTGCCAGCACCCATGGATTGGTAGCGAGCTCCTACGAGCAGTACTTC. The chain couples TRBV5-8 to TRBJ2-7; D is perhaps TRBD2 (5 bases). This CDR3 spans 16 amino acids. Trimming took off 6 bases at V and 0 bases at J, with 19 bases between the two ends. Germline V gene lookup returns CDR1 SGHTS and CDR2 YDEGEE. Supplemented by reference TRBV5-8 and TRBJ2-7, the full variable domain reads EAGVTQSPTHLIKTRGQQATLRCSPISGHTSVYWYQQALGLGLQFLLWYDEGEERNRGNFPPRFSGRQFPNYSSELNVNALELEDSALYLCASTHGLVASSYEQYFGPGTRLTVT.